Presented here are 20 T cell receptor beta chains from one specimen sequenced in a study of cytomegalovirus exposure and HLA in healthy donors. PCR involved 60 Vbeta and 13 Jbeta primers. The table came from immunoSEQ multiplex PCR; TCRdb's copy has only in-frame clones and leaves some out. The sample consists of 150,000 to 200,000 clones, 84% of them appearing once. Sequencing used PBMCs. The receptor source for this set is a man aged 18-30 years in good health and CMV-seronegative.

This clone has a single count. V and J are TRBV23-1 and TRBJ2-7; 12 bases fit TRBD1. TRBV23-1 is an ORF, with its function uncertain. This CDR3 region has 18 residues. V trimming: 2 bases; J trimming: 5 bases; junction bases outside the gene matches: 13. CDR3 nucleotides: TGCGCCAGCAGTCAAAAAATAACACGGGACAGGGGGCTCAACGAGCAGTACTTC. It codes for CASSQKITRDRGLNEQYF.

The rearrangement uses TRBV10-3 and TRBJ1-6, with D possibly being TRBD1 (5 bases). Deletions cut 10 bases from V and 8 bases from J, with 12 bases between. Germline V CDR1 and CDR2: ENHRY, SYGVKD. There are 12 residues in the CDR3. CDR3 region: CATRGTDSPLHF. The CDR3 nucleotides read TGTGCCACCCGGGGGACGGATTCACCCCTCCACTTT.

The rearrangement links TRBV4-2 to TRBJ2-1, with TRBD2 as a possible D gene (6 bases). CDR1 is LGHNA and CDR2 is YNFKEQ in the germline V gene. The CDR3 contains 16 residues. V was cut by 4 bases and J by 3 bases, with 16 bases left in between. The CDR3 nucleotides are TGTGCCAGCAGCCCCCTAAACGGGAGTCTCTACAATGAGCAGTTCTTC. Amino acid sequence: CASSPLNGSLYNEQFF.

The chain uses TRBV2 and TRBJ2-3, with TRBD2 matching over 10 bases. Looked up from germline, CDR1 is SNHLY and CDR2 is FYNNEI. The V segment lost 6 bases and the J segment 1 base; nucleotides outside the gene matches: 4. There are 15 residues in the CDR3. The CDR3 protein is CASRRLAGGTDTQYF. The DNA for the CDR3 is TGTGCCAGCAGACGTCTAGCGGGGGGCACAGATACGCAGTATTTT. Together with reference TRBV2 and TRBJ2-3, the CDR3 gives the full variable domain: EPEVTQTPSHQVTQMGQEVILRCVPISNHLYFYWYRQILGQKVEFLVSFYNNEISEKSEIFDDQFSVERPDGSNFTLKIRSTKLEDSAMYFCASRRLAGGTDTQYFGPGTRLTVL.

The chain carries TRBV27 and TRBJ2-3, with 8 bases lining up with TRBD1. The ends lost 4 bases at V and 10 bases at J; junction bases unmatched: 4. This CDR3 region has 12 residues. Germline values: CDR1 MNHEY, CDR2 SMNVEV (reference sequence). DNA for the CDR3: TGTGCCAGCAGTTCGGACAGGGTCGCGCAGTATTTT. This translates into CASSSDRVAQYF.

This rearrangement joins TRBV7-3 to TRBJ2-7; 12 bases match TRBD2. With 5 bases clipped from V and 0 bases from J, the junction kept 8 bases outside the gene matches. CDR1 SGHTA and CDR2 FQGTGA come from the germline V gene. This CDR3 contains 17 residues. In DNA form, the CDR3 reads TGTGCCAGCAGCCCCCGGACTAGCGGGGCCACCTCCTACGAGCAGTACTTC. Its protein is CASSPRTSGATSYEQYF.

In the case of this clone: Distinct nucleotide sequences in the sample also encode this CDR3. The V gene is TRBV6-1, the J gene TRBJ2-7; no definite D call. Germline-derived CDR1 and CDR2 are MNHNS and SASEGT. Trimming stripped 7 bases from V and 0 bases from J, with 10 bases between. CDR3 length: 13 amino acids. In DNA, the CDR3 is TGTGCCAGCACCTCAGGTATCTCCTACGAGCAGTACTTC. Translating gives CASTSGISYEQYF.

The gene calls are TRBV28 and TRBJ2-1; 8 bases align to TRBD2. Trimming took 8 bases from V and 1 from J; bases not matched to a gene: 10. The germline gives CDR1 MDHEN, CDR2 SYDVKM. The CDR3 covers 16 residues. CDR3 protein: CASRGTSGGSYNEQFF. CDR3 coding DNA: TGTGCCAGCCGCGGTACTAGCGGAGGTTCCTACAATGAGCAGTTCTTC.

The chain combines TRBV7-6 with TRBJ2-7; 8 bases fit TRBD2. The CDR3 is 15 residues long. Germline V lookup: CDR1 SGHVS, CDR2 FNYEAQ. The V segment lost 1 base and the J segment 4 bases; nucleotides outside the gene matches: 6. The CDR3 DNA is TGTGCCAGCAGCTTAGGGAGCGGGAGTACTTACGAGCAGTACTTC. Its translation is CASSLGSGSTYEQYF.

V usage is TRBV27 and J usage is TRBJ1-4; TRBD1 matches 9 bases. The trim removed 6 bases at V and 5 bases at J, leaving 7 bases unmatched. The germline V gene encodes CDR1 MNHEY and CDR2 SMNVEV (reference sequence). The CDR3 sequence is 15 residues long. CDR3 protein: CASRSEGTGNEKLFF. For the CDR3, the DNA is TGTGCCAGCAGGTCTGAGGGGACAGGGAATGAAAAACTGTTTTTT.

The chain carries TRBV15 and TRBJ1-5; 8 bases are a match to TRBD1. The CDR3 has 16 amino acids. Per the germline V gene, CDR1 is LNHNV and CDR2 is YYDKDF (reference sequence). Trimming at V came to 0 bases and at J to 7 bases, leaving 8 bases not matched to a gene. The CDR3 here is CATSRDLTGGIQPQHF. CDR3 nucleotides: TGTGCCACCAGCAGAGACCTTACAGGGGGGATACAGCCCCAGCATTTT.

The genes are TRBV10-2 and TRBJ2-2; the D is unclear. The V end was cut by 8 bases, the J end by 0 bases, with 10 bases between. This CDR3 has 14 amino acids. Germline V gene sequence: CDR1 WSHSY, CDR2 SAAADI. CDR3 region: CASSNTANTGELFF. The DNA of the CDR3 is TGCGCCAGCTCAAATACTGCGAACACCGGGGAGCTGTTTTTT.

This clone appeared once. The rearrangement joins TRBV12-2 to TRBJ1-2. TRBV12-2 is marked as a pseudogene. This CDR3 has 17 residues. The CDR3 region is CASRLACPSSPRAGYTF. CDR3 sequence (DNA): TGTGCAAGTCGCTTAGCGTGTCCCTCCTCCCCACGCGCTGGCTACACCTTC.

This chain connects TRBV11-3 to TRBJ2-6; D remains ambiguous. V lost 5 bases, J lost 1 base, and 15 bases lay in between. Germline values: CDR1 SGHNT, CDR2 YENEEA. This CDR3 contains 17 residues. The DNA for the CDR3 is TGTGCCAGCAGCATGATAGTTCCAACTTCTGGGGCCAACGTCCTGACTTTC. It is translated as CASSMIVPTSGANVLTF.

This clone was counted between two and nine times. V and J are TRBV6-4 and TRBJ2-3; 11 nucleotides line up with TRBD2. The CDR3 covers 16 residues. The germline V gene encodes CDR1 MRHNA and CDR2 SNTAGT. Germline trimming cut 0 bases from V and 3 bases from J; bases unmatched to any gene: 2. The CDR3 protein is CASSDSASGGTDTQYF. CDR3 bases: TGTGCCAGCAGTGACTCGGCTAGCGGGGGGACAGATACGCAGTATTTT.

The rearrangement joins TRBV4-1 to TRBJ2-5, with 9 nucleotides matching TRBD2. This CDR3 has 18 amino acids. Germline V lookup: CDR1 MGHRA, CDR2 YSYEKL. With 0 bases clipped from V and 5 bases from J, the junction kept 13 bases outside the gene matches. Here the CDR3 DNA reads TGCGCCAGCAGCCAAGAGCCTCAGGAAAGCGGGGGGCCGGAGACCCAGTACTTC. As protein: CASSQEPQESGGPETQYF.

The V and J genes are TRBV5-1 and TRBJ1-1; D is uncertain. Per the germline V gene, CDR1 is SGHRS and CDR2 is YFSETQ. V was cut by 8 bases and J by 0 bases, with 17 bases left in between. This CDR3 has 15 residues. CDR3 in DNA: TGCGCCAGTACATTATCAGAGGCTATGAACACTGAAGCTTTCTTT. This encodes CASTLSEAMNTEAFF.

This chain uses TRBV5-4 with TRBJ2-1; 9 nucleotides match TRBD1. V gave up 5 bases and J gave up 7 bases; unmatched junction bases: 4. Germline V gives CDR1 SGHNT, CDR2 YYREEE (reference sequence). The CDR3 is 13 residues long. The CDR3 region has the DNA TGTGCCAGCAGTGGGACAGGGACTAATGAGCAGTTCTTC. Translated: CASSGTGTNEQFF.

The chain combines TRBV7-9 with TRBJ1-3, with a tentative D call TRBD1 (6 bases). The germline gives CDR1 SEHNR, CDR2 FQNEAQ (reference sequence). The V end was cut by 5 bases, the J end by 2 bases, with 16 bases between. The CDR3 length is 16 residues. The CDR3 here is CASSIQGQIAGNTIYF. Written as DNA, the CDR3 is TGTGCCAGCAGCATACAGGGTCAGATAGCTGGAAACACCATATATTTT.

This clone was recorded once. The genes are TRBV6-5 and TRBJ1-6, with a possible D match to TRBD1 (5 bases). Germline V gene sequence: CDR1 MNHEY, CDR2 SVGAGI. The CDR3 has 15 amino acids. Between the trimmed V and J ends, which lost 1 base and 11 bases, there was a span of 15 bases. CDR3 loop: CASSYFRQGGTPLHF. For the CDR3, the DNA is TGTGCCAGCAGTTACTTTCGGCAGGGAGGCACACCCCTCCACTTT.